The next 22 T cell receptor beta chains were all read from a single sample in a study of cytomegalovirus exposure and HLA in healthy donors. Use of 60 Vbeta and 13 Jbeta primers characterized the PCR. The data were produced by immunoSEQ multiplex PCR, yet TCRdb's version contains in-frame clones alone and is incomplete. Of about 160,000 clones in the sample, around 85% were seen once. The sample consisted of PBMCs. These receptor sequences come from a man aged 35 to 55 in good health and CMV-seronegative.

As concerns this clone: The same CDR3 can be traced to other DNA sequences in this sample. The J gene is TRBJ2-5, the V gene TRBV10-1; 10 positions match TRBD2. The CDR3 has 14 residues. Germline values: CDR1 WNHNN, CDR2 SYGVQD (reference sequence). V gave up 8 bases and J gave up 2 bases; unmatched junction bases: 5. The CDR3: CASSSGGPQETQYF. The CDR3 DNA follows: TGCGCCAGCTCTAGCGGGGGCCCACAAGAGACCCAGTACTTC.

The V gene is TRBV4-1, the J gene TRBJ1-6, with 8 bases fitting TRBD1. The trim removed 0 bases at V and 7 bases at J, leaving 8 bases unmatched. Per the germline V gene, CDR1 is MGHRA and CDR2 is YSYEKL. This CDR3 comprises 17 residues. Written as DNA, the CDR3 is TGCGCCAGCAGCCAAGATTTGGGACAGGCCATCAATTCACCCCTCCACTTT. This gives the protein CASSQDLGQAINSPLHF.

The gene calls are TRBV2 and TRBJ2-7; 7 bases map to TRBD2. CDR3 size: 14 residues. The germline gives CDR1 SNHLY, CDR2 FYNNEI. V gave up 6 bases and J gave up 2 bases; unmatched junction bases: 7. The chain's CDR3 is CASRPGTTTYEQYF. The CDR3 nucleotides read TGTGCCAGCAGACCCGGGACTACTACCTACGAGCAGTACTTC.

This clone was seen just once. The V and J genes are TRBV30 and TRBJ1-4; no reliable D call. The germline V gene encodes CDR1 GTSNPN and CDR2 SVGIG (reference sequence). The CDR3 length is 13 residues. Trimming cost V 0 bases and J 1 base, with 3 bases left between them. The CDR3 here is CAWSVRTNEKLFF. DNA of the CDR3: TGTGCCTGGAGTGTCAGAACTAATGAAAAACTGTTTTTT.

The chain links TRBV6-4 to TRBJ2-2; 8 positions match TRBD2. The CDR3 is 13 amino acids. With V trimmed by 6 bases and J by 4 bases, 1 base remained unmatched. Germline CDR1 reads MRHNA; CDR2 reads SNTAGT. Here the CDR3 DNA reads TGTGCCAGCAGCGGGGGGGCCACCGGGGAGCTGTTTTTT. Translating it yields CASSGGATGELFF.

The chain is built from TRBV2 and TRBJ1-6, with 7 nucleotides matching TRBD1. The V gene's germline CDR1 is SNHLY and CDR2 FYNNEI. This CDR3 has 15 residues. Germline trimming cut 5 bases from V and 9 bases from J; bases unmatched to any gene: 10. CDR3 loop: CASSTQGVGISPLHF. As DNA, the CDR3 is TGTGCCAGCAGTACCCAGGGGGTGGGTATTTCACCCCTCCACTTT.

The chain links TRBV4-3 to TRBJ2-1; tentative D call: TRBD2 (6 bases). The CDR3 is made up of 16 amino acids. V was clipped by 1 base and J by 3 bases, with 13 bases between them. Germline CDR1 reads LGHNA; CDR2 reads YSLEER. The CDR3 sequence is CASSQGRDLHYNEQFF. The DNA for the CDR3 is TGCGCCAGCAGCCAAGGAAGGGACTTACACTACAATGAGCAGTTCTTC.

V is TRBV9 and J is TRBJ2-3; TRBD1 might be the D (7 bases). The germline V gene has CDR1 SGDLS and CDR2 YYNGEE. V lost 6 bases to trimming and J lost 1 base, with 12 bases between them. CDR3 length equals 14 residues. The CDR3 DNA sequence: TGTGCCAGCACAGGGGGGCCCCGCACAGATACGCAGTATTTT. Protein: CASTGGPRTDTQYF.

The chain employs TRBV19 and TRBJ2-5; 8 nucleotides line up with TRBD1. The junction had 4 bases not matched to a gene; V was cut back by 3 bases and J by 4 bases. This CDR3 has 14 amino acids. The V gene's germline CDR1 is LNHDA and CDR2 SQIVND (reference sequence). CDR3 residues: CASSILRGRETQYF. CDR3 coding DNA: TGTGCCAGTAGTATTCTCAGGGGGCGAGAGACCCAGTACTTC.

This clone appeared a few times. The CDR3 region is CASSLRGGTGYTF. The CDR3 DNA reads as TGTGCCAGCAGCTTAAGGGGGGGCACTGGCTACACCTTC. The genes are TRBV11-2 and TRBJ1-2; weak D call: TRBD1 (6 bases). CDR3 size: 13 residues. The V gene lost 2 bases and the J gene lost 7 bases, with 11 bases spanning the gap. Germline V lookup: CDR1 SGHAT, CDR2 FQNNGV.

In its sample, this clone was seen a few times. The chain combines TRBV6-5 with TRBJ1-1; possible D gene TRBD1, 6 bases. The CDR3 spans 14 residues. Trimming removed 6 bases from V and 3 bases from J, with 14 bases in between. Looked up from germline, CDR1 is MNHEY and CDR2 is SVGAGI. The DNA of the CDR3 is TGTGCCAGCAGGCCTTTCAGGGGAGACACTGAAGCTTTCTTT. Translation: CASRPFRGDTEAFF.

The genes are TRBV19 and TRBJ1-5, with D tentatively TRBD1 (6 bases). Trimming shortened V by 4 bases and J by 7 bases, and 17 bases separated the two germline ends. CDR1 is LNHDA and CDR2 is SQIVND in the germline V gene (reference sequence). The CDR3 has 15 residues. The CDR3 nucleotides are TGTGCCAGTAGTACCGGCTGGGGGGGGCTCCAGCCCCAGCATTTT. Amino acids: CASSTGWGGLQPQHF.

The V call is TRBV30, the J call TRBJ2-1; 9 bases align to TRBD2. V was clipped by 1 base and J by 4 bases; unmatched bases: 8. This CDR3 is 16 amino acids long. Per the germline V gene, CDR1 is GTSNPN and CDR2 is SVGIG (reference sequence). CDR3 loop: CAWSGLGGGVYNEQFF. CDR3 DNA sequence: TGTGCCTGGAGTGGGCTCGGCGGGGGGGTTTACAATGAGCAGTTCTTC.

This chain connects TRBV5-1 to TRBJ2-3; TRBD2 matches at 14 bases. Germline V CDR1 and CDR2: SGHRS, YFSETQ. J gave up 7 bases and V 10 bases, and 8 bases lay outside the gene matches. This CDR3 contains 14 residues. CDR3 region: CAGSTSGGANTQYF. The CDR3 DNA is TGCGCCGGGTCGACTAGCGGGGGGGCAAATACGCAGTATTTT.

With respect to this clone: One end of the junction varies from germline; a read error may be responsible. CDR3 nucleotides: TGTGCCTGGAGCCATCCCACTAGAGGGACAGGAGGCTTT. Translating gives CAWSHPTRGTGGF. This sequence joins TRBV30 and TRBJ1-6; 8 nucleotides agree with TRBD1. Per germline, CDR1 GTSNPN and CDR2 SVGIG (reference sequence). The CDR3 is 13 amino acids.

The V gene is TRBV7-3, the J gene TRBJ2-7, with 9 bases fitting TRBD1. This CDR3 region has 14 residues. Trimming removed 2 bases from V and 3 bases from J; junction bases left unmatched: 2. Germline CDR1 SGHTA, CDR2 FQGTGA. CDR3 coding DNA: TGTGCCAGCAGCTTAGGGGGACAGGGCTACGAGCAGTACTTC. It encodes CASSLGGQGYEQYF.

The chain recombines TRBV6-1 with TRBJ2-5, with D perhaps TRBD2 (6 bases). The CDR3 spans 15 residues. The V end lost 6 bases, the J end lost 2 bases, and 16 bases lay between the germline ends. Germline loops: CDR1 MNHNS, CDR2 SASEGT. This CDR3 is CASRVRGQGQETQYF. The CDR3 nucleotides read TGTGCCAGCAGAGTGCGGGGCCAGGGACAAGAGACCCAGTACTTC.

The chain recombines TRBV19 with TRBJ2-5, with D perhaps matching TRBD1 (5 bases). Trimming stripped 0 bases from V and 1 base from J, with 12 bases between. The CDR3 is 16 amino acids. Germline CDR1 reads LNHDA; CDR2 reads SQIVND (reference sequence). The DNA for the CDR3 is TGTGCCAGTAGTATAGATCCAGACAGCCTCCAAGAGACCCAGTACTTC. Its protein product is CASSIDPDSLQETQYF.

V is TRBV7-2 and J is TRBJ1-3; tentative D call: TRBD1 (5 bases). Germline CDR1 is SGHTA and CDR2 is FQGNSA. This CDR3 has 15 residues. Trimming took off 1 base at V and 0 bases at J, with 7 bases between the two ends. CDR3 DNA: TGTGCCAGCAGCTTAGTGGGACTCTCTGGAAACACCATATATTTT. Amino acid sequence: CASSLVGLSGNTIYF.

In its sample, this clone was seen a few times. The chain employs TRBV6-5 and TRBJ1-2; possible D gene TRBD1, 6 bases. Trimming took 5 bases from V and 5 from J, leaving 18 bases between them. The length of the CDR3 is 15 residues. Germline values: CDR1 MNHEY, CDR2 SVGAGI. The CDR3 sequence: CASSVDSRATYGYTF. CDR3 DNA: TGTGCCAGCAGTGTGGACAGTCGAGCGACGTATGGCTACACCTTC.

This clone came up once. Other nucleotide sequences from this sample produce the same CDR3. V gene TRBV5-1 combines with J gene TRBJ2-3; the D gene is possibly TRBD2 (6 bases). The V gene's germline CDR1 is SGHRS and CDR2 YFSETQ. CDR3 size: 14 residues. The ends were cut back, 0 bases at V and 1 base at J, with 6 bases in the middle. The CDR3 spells CASSLAGGTDTQYF. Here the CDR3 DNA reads TGCGCCAGCAGCTTGGCGGGGGGCACAGATACGCAGTATTTT. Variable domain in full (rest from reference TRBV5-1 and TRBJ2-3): KAGVTQTPRYLIKTRGQQVTLSCSPISGHRSVSWYQQTPGQGLQFLFEYFSETQRNKGNFPGRFSGRQFSNSRSEMNVSTLELGDSALYLCASSLAGGTDTQYFGPGTRLTVL.

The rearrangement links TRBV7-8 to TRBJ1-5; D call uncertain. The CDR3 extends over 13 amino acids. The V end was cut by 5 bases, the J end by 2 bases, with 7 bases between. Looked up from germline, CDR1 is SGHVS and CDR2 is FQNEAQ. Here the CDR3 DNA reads TGTGCCAGCAGCCCGAGGGGCAATCAGCCCCAGCATTTT. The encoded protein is CASSPRGNQPQHF.